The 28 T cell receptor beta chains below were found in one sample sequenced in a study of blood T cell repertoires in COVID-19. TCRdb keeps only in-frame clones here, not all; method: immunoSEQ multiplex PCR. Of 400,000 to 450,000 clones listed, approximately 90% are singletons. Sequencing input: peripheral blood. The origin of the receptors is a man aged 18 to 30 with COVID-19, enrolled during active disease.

In DNA form, the CDR3 reads TGCGCCAGCAGTAAGACAGGGGGCGAGCCGGAGGCTTTCTTT. Translating gives CASSKTGGEPEAFF. The gene calls are TRBV5-1 and TRBJ1-1; 10 bases match TRBD1. The germline V gene encodes CDR1 SGHRS and CDR2 YFSETQ. V lost 5 bases, J lost 11 bases, and 12 bases stayed unmatched. The CDR3 covers 14 residues. Together with reference TRBV5-1 and TRBJ1-1, the CDR3 gives the full variable domain: KAGVTQTPRYLIKTRGQQVTLSCSPISGHRSVSWYQQTPGQGLQFLFEYFSETQRNKGNFPGRFSGRQFSNSRSEMNVSTLELGDSALYLCASSKTGGEPEAFFGQGTRLTVV.

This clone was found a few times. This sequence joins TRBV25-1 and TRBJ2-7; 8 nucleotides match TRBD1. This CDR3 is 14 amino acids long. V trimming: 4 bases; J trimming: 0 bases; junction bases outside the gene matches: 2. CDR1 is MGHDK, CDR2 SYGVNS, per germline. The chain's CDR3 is CASSGQGNSYEQYF. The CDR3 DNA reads TGTGCCAGCAGTGGACAGGGGAACTCCTACGAGCAGTACTTC.

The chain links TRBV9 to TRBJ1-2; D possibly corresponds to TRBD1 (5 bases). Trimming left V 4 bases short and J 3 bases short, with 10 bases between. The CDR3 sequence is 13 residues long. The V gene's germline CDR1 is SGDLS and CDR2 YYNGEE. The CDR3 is CASSHNRYYGYTF. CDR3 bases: TGTGCCAGCAGCCACAACAGGTACTATGGCTACACCTTC.

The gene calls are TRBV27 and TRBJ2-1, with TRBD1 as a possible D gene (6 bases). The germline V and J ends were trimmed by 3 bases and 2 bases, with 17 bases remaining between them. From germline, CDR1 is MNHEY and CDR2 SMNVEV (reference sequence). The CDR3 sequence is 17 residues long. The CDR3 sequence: CASSFFPRQVAYNEQFF. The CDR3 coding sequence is TGTGCCAGCAGTTTTTTTCCGAGACAGGTGGCCTACAATGAGCAGTTCTTC.

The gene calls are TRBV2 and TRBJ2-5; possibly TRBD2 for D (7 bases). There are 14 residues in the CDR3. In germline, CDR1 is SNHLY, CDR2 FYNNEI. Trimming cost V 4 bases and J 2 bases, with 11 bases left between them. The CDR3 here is CASSAGGPQETQYF. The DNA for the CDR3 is TGTGCCAGCAGTGCGGGGGGCCCACAAGAGACCCAGTACTTC.

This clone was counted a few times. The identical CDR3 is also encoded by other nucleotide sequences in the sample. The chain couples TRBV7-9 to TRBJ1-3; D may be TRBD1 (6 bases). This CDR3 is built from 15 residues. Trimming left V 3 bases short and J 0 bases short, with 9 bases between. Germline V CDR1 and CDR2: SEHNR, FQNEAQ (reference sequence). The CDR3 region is CASSLGGLSGNTIYF. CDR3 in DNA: TGTGCCAGCAGCTTGGGGGGGCTCTCTGGAAACACCATATATTTT.

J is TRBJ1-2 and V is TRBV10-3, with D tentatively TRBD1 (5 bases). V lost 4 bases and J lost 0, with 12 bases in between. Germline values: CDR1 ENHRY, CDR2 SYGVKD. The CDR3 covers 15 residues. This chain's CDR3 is CAISGRETANYGYTF. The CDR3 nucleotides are TGTGCCATCAGTGGACGGGAGACAGCTAACTATGGCTACACCTTC.

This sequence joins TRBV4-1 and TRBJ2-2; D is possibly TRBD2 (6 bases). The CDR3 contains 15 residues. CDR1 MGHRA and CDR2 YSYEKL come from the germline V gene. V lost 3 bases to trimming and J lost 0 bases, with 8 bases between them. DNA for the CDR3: TGCGCCAGCAGCCACGCGGGGACGAACACCGGGGAGCTGTTTTTT. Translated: CASSHAGTNTGELFF.

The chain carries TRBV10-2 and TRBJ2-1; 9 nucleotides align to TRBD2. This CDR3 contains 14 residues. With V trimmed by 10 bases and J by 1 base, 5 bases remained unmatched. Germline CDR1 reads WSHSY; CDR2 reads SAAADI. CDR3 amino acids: CAINSGRSYNEQFF. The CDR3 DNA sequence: TGCGCCATCAATAGCGGGAGATCCTACAATGAGCAGTTCTTC.

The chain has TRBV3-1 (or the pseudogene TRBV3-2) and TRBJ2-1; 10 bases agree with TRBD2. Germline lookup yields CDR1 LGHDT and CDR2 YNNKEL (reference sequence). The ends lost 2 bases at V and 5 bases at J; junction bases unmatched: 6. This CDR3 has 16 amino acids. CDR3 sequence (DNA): TGTGCCAGCAGCCAACCTCGACTAGCGGGTCACAATGAGCAGTTCTTC. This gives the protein CASSQPRLAGHNEQFF.

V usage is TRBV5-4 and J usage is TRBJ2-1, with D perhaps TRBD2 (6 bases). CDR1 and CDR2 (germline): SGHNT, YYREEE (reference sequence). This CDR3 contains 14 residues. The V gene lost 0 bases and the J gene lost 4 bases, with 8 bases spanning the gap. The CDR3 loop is CASSLEGLYNEQFF. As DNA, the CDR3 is TGTGCCAGCAGCTTGGAGGGACTTTACAATGAGCAGTTCTTC.

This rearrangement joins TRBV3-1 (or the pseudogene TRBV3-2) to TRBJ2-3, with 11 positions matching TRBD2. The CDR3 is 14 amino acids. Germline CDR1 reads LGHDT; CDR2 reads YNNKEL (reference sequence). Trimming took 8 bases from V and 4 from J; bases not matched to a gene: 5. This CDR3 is CASGSGRAADTQYF. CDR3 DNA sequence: TGTGCCAGCGGTAGCGGGAGGGCGGCAGATACGCAGTATTTT.

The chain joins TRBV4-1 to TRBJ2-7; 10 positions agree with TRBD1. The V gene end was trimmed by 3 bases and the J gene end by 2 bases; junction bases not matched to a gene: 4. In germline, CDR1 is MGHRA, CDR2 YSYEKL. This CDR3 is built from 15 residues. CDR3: CASSQTGTGAYEQYF. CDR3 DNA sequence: TGCGCCAGCAGCCAGACCGGGACAGGGGCCTACGAGCAGTACTTC.

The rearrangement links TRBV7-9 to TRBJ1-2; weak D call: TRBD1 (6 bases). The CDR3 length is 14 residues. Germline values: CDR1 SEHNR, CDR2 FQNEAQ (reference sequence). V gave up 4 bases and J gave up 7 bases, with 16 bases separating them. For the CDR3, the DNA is TGTGCCAGCAGCTGGGCCACAGGGCTGGCTGGCTACACCTTC. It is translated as CASSWATGLAGYTF.

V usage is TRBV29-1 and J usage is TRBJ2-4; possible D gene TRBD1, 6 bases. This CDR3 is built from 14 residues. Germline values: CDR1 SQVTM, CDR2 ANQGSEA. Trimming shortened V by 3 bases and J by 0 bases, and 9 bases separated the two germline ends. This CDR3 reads CSVEGTLAKNIQYF. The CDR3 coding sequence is TGCAGCGTTGAGGGGACATTAGCCAAAAACATTCAGTACTTC.

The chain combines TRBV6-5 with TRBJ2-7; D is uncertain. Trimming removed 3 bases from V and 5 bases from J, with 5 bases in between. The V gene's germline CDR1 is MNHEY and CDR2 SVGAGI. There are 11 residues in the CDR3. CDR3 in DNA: TGTGCCAGCAGTTATAATGACGAGCAGTACTTC. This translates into CASSYNDEQYF.

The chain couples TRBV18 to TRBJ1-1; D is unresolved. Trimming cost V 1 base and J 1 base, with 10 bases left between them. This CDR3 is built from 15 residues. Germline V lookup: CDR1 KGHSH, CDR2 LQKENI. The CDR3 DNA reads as TGTGCCAGCTCACCACGTTACCGGGGGAACACTGAAGCTTTCTTT. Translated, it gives CASSPRYRGNTEAFF.

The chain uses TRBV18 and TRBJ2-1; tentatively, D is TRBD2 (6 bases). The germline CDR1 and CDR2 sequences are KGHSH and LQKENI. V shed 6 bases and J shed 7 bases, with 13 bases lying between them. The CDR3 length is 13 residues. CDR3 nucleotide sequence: TGTGCCAGCTCCGATAATAGCGGTAATGAGCAGTTCTTC. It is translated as CASSDNSGNEQFF.

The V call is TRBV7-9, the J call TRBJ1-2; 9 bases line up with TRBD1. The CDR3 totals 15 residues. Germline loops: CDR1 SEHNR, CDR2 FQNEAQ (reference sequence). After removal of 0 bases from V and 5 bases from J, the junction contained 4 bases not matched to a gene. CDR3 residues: CASSLADRGWYGYTF. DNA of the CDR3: TGTGCCAGCAGCTTAGCGGACAGGGGTTGGTATGGCTACACCTTC.

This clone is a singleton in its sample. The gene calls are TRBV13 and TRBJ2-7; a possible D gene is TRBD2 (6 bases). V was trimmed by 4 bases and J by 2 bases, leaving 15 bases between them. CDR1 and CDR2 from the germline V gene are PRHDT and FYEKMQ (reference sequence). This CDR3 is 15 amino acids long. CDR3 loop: CASSSGGSGTYEQYF. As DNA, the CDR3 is TGTGCCAGCAGCTCCGGTGGTAGCGGCACCTACGAGCAGTACTTC.

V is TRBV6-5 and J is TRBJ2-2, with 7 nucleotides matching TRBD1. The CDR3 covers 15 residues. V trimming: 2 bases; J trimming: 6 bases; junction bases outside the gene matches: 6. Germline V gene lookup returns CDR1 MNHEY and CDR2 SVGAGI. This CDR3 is CASSYVGTAPGELFF. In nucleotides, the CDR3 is TGTGCCAGCAGTTACGTCGGGACAGCACCCGGGGAGCTGTTTTTT.

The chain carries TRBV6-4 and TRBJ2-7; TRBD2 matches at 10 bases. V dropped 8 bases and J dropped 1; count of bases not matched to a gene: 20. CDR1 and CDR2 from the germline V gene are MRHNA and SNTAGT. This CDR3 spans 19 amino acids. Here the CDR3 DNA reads TGTGCCAGCCACCCCCAACAGGGGCCTAGCGGGAGAGAATCCTACGAGCAGTACTTC. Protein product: CASHPQQGPSGRESYEQYF.

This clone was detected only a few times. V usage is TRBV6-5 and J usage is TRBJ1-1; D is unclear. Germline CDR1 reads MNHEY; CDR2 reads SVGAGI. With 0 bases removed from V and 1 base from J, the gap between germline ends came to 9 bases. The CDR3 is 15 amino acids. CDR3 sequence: CASSYSWGGNTEAFF. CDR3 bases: TGTGCCAGCAGTTACTCATGGGGAGGGAACACTGAAGCTTTCTTT.

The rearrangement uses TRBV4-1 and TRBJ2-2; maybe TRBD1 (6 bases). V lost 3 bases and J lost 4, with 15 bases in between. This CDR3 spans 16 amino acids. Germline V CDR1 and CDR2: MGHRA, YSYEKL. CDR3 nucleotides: TGCGCCAGCAGCCAGTCAGTTACAGGGTTCACCGGGGAGCTGTTTTTT. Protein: CASSQSVTGFTGELFF.

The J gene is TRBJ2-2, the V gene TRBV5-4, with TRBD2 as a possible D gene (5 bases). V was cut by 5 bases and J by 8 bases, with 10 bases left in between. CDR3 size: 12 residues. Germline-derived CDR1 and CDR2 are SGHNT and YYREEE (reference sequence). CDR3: CASREPGGELFF. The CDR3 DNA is TGTGCCAGCAGAGAACCGGGGGGGGAGCTGTTTTTT. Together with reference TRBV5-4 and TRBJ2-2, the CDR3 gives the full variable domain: ETGVTQSPTHLIKTRGQQVTLRCSSQSGHNTVSWYQQALGQGPQFIFQYYREEENGRGNFPPRFSGLQFPNYSSELNVNALELDDSALYLCASREPGGELFFGEGSRLTVL.

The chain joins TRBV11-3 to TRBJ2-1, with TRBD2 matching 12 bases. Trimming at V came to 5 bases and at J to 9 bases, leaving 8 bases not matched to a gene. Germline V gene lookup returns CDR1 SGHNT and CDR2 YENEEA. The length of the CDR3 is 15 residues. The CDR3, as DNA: TGTGCCAGCAGCACTCGACTAGCGGGAGCGGGTGAGCAGTTCTTC. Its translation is CASSTRLAGAGEQFF.

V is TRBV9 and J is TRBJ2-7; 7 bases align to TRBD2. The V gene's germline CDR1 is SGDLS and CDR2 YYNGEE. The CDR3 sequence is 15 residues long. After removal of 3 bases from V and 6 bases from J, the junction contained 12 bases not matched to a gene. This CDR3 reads CASSAGDYTRGEQYF. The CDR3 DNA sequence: TGTGCCAGCAGCGCTGGGGACTACACTAGAGGCGAGCAGTACTTC.

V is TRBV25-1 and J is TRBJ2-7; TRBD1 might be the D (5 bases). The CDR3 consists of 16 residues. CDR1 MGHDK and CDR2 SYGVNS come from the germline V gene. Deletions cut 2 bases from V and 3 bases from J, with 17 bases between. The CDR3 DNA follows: TGTGCCAGCAGTGAACTCTCCCAGGGATCCTACTACGAGCAGTACTTC. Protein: CASSELSQGSYYEQYF.